A single sample is the source of the 30 T cell receptor beta chains below, sequenced in a study of shared clonotypes between healthy human individuals. It was CD45RO-negative cells, positively selected for CCR7, that made up naive CD8 cells, with terminally differentiated effector memory CD45RA+ cells excluded. Data came from immunoSEQ multiplex PCR; TCRdb stores just in-frame clones and leaves some out. This sample has about 1,800,000 clones, with about 95% found just once. Source material: naive CD8+ T cells sorted from blood. The receptors come from a man between 18 and 35 years old in good health.

This chain links TRBV28 with TRBJ1-1; no firm D call. CDR1 MDHEN and CDR2 SYDVKM come from the germline V gene. The length of the CDR3 is 13 residues. Trimming removed 6 bases at V and 1 base at J, with 9 bases between. This chain's CDR3 is CASSKTENTEAFF. DNA of the CDR3: TGTGCCAGCAGCAAAACAGAGAACACTGAAGCTTTCTTT.

This clone was seen once. The rearrangement uses TRBV2 and TRBJ2-3; D is ambiguous. CDR1 and CDR2 (germline): SNHLY, FYNNEI. The V gene lost 6 bases and the J gene lost 1 base, with 8 bases spanning the gap. CDR3 length: 13 amino acids. The CDR3 DNA reads as TGTGCCAGCAGACCGACTGGCACAGATACGCAGTATTTT. It is translated as CASRPTGTDTQYF.

V is TRBV4-1 and J is TRBJ1-5; D uncertain. V was cut by 2 bases and J by 1 base, with 9 bases left in between. Germline CDR1 reads MGHRA; CDR2 reads YSYEKL. The CDR3 sequence is 15 residues long. In nucleotides, the CDR3 is TGCGCCAGCAGCCAACGGACGGTCAGCAATCAGCCCCAGCATTTT. It yields the protein CASSQRTVSNQPQHF.

This chain joins TRBV10-3 and TRBJ1-2; D possibly corresponds to TRBD1 (6 bases). Trimming stripped 3 bases from V and 8 bases from J, with 16 bases between. Germline-derived CDR1 and CDR2 are ENHRY and SYGVKD. The CDR3 has 14 residues. The CDR3 spells CAISDQRGLGGYTF. CDR3 DNA sequence: TGTGCCATCAGTGACCAACGGGGGCTTGGGGGCTACACCTTC.

The gene calls are TRBV5-4 and TRBJ1-2, with D unresolved. Per the germline V gene, CDR1 is SGHNT and CDR2 is YYREEE (reference sequence). This CDR3 region has 16 residues. V was cut by 0 bases and J by 3 bases, with 15 bases left in between. CDR3 loop: CASSLAWGISDYGYTF. In DNA, the CDR3 is TGTGCCAGCAGCTTGGCCTGGGGTATATCGGACTATGGCTACACCTTC.

The chain links TRBV4-1 to TRBJ2-1; 7 nucleotides match TRBD1. This CDR3 is 14 amino acids long. V trimming: 0 bases; J trimming: 7 bases; junction bases outside the gene matches: 3. Germline V gives CDR1 MGHRA, CDR2 YSYEKL. For the CDR3, the DNA is TGCGCCAGCAGCCAAGAGAACAGGGGTAATGAGCAGTTCTTC. Its protein product is CASSQENRGNEQFF.

V usage is TRBV15 and J usage is TRBJ1-5; D not certain. CDR3 length: 13 residues. The germline V gene encodes CDR1 LNHNV and CDR2 YYDKDF (reference sequence). Trimming removed 1 base at V and 6 bases at J, with 7 bases between. The CDR3 coding sequence is TGTGCCACCAGCAGAGGAGGGCGTCAGCCCCAGCATTTT. Translated: CATSRGGRQPQHF.

The V and J genes are TRBV5-1 and TRBJ1-1; maybe TRBD1 (5 bases). The germline V gene has CDR1 SGHRS and CDR2 YFSETQ. The V end was cut by 2 bases, the J end by 0 bases, with 11 bases between. The CDR3 spans 15 residues. The CDR3 DNA sequence: TGCGCCAGCAGCTTAGAACAGGCCTTGAACACTGAAGCTTTCTTT. Translation gives CASSLEQALNTEAFF.

This chain joins TRBV2 and TRBJ2-1; tentative D call: TRBD1 (6 bases). V lost 1 base, J lost 12 bases, and 7 bases lay in between. Germline V lookup: CDR1 SNHLY, CDR2 FYNNEI. The CDR3 extends over 11 amino acids. The CDR3: CASSEGGRQFF. The DNA for the CDR3 is TGTGCCAGCAGTGAAGGGGGGCGGCAGTTCTTC.

This chain connects TRBV4-3 to TRBJ2-1, with a weak D call TRBD2 (5 bases). The germline V and J ends were trimmed by 4 bases and 8 bases, with 12 bases remaining between them. This CDR3 has 13 residues. In germline, CDR1 is LGHNA, CDR2 YSLEER. The CDR3 sequence: CASSRLSFDEQFF. Written as DNA, the CDR3 is TGCGCCAGCAGCCGACTAAGTTTCGATGAGCAGTTCTTC.

The chain combines TRBV19 with TRBJ2-2; 8 nucleotides agree with TRBD1. The CDR3 is 14 amino acids. CDR1 and CDR2 from the germline V gene are LNHDA and SQIVND (reference sequence). J lost 6 bases, V lost 5 bases, and 5 bases had no gene match. Written as DNA, the CDR3 is TGTGCCAGTAGTTCCCGACAGGGGTCCGGGGAGCTGTTTTTT. It specifies CASSSRQGSGELFF.

The chain couples TRBV13 to TRBJ2-5; 8 bases are a match to TRBD1. The CDR3 spans 15 residues. Trimming took 0 bases from V and 5 from J; bases not matched to a gene: 5. CDR1 is PRHDT and CDR2 is FYEKMQ in the germline V gene (reference sequence). CDR3 coding DNA: TGTGCCAGCAGCTTAGGCGCAGGGGGCCGTGAGACCCAGTACTTC. Its translation: CASSLGAGGRETQYF.

The DNA for the CDR3 is TGTGCCAGCAGCCAAGATCCTAGCGGGGGGGAAAACATTCAGTACTTC. Residues: CASSQDPSGGENIQYF. This chain connects TRBV4-2 to TRBJ2-4; the match to TRBD2 covers 12 bases. V lost 0 bases, J lost 5 bases, and 2 bases stayed unmatched. CDR3 length: 16 residues. Germline CDR1 reads LGHNA; CDR2 reads YNFKEQ.

This clone was picked up one time. This chain links TRBV2 with TRBJ2-4; no clear D gene. V gave up 3 bases and J gave up 8 bases, with 14 bases separating them. Germline V lookup: CDR1 SNHLY, CDR2 FYNNEI. The CDR3 has 14 residues. The DNA for the CDR3 is TGTGCCAGCAGTGAGGTCGATCTGACGTACATTCAGTACTTC. Its protein product is CASSEVDLTYIQYF.

The rearrangement uses TRBV7-2 and TRBJ2-3; TRBD1 aligns across 7 bases. Germline CDR1 is SGHTA and CDR2 is FQGNSA. The CDR3 is made up of 14 amino acids. Trimming cost V 5 bases and J 4 bases; bases outside gene matches: 6. CDR3 loop: CASSPRQGADTQYF. For the CDR3, the DNA is TGTGCCAGCAGCCCCCGACAGGGTGCAGATACGCAGTATTTT. The full variable domain, completed using reference TRBV7-2 and TRBJ2-3, is GAGVSQSPSNKVTEKGKDVELRCDPISGHTALYWYRQSLGQGLEFLIYFQGNSAPDKSGLPSDRFSAERTGGSVSTLTIQRTQQEDSAVYLCASSPRQGADTQYFGPGTRLTVL.

The chain uses TRBV19 and TRBJ1-1; D remains unclear. This CDR3 contains 14 residues. CDR1 and CDR2 from the germline V gene are LNHDA and SQIVND (reference sequence). Between the trimmed V and J ends, which lost 5 bases and 0 bases, there was a span of 10 bases. For the CDR3, the DNA is TGTGCCAGTAGTGAAAGGTCTATGAACACTGAAGCTTTCTTT. Translation: CASSERSMNTEAFF.

V and J are TRBV7-2 and TRBJ1-2; TRBD1 matches at 7 bases. This CDR3 has 15 amino acids. V lost 5 bases to trimming and J lost 1 base; unmatched junction nucleotides: 7. Germline CDR1 reads SGHTA; CDR2 reads FQGNSA. CDR3 protein: CASSEGQTLNYGYTF. CDR3 nucleotides: TGTGCCAGCAGCGAGGGACAGACCCTTAACTATGGCTACACCTTC.

This clone was detected only once. The chain carries TRBV13 and TRBJ2-5; 7 nucleotides line up with TRBD1. From germline, CDR1 is PRHDT and CDR2 FYEKMQ (reference sequence). V dropped 6 bases and J dropped 3; count of bases not matched to a gene: 1. This CDR3 spans 12 amino acids. CDR3 protein: CASRGQEETQYF. CDR3 in DNA: TGTGCCAGCAGAGGACAGGAAGAGACCCAGTACTTC.

This clone was counted a single time. The genes are TRBV9 and TRBJ1-3, with a weak D call TRBD1 (5 bases). Germline V CDR1 and CDR2: SGDLS, YYNGEE. V lost 2 bases and J lost 4, with 10 bases in between. This CDR3 comprises 14 residues. CDR3 protein: CASSVQGDGNTIYF. The CDR3 nucleotides are TGTGCCAGCAGCGTCCAGGGAGACGGAAACACCATATATTTT.

CDR3 loop: CASSYGGDQETQYF. In nucleotides, the CDR3 is TGTGCCAGCAGTTACGGGGGAGATCAAGAGACCCAGTACTTC. The chain links TRBV6-6 to TRBJ2-5; D possibly matches TRBD1 or TRBD2 (5 bases each). CDR1 is MNHNY and CDR2 is SVGAGI in the germline V gene (reference sequence). Trimming stripped 2 bases from V and 2 bases from J, with 9 bases between. CDR3 length: 14 amino acids.

The chain joins TRBV5-1 to TRBJ2-3; 8 bases match TRBD2. The CDR3 loop spans 17 amino acids. Trimming removed 1 base from V and 2 bases from J; junction bases left unmatched: 9. CDR1 SGHRS and CDR2 YFSETQ come from the germline V gene. The CDR3 DNA sequence: TGCGCCAGCAGCTTGACCTCAAGCGGGGGATACACAGATACGCAGTATTTT. This encodes CASSLTSSGGYTDTQYF.

This sequence joins TRBV4-3 and TRBJ2-2; 11 bases match TRBD2. CDR1 and CDR2 (germline): LGHNA, YSLEER. Trimming took 4 bases from V and 5 from J; bases not matched to a gene: 6. The CDR3 loop spans 16 amino acids. The chain's CDR3 is CASSLEGTSGTGELFF. In nucleotides, the CDR3 is TGCGCCAGCAGCCTAGAGGGGACTAGCGGTACCGGGGAGCTGTTTTTT.

The chain recombines TRBV9 with TRBJ2-7; D remains unclear. Looked up from germline, CDR1 is SGDLS and CDR2 is YYNGEE. The CDR3 has 14 residues. The germline V and J ends were trimmed by 3 bases and 3 bases, with 13 bases remaining between them. The CDR3 DNA follows: TGTGCCAGCAGCGAGGCTGAAGGGCTCTACGAGCAGTACTTC. Its translation: CASSEAEGLYEQYF. Together with reference TRBV9 and TRBJ2-7, the CDR3 gives the full variable domain: DSGVTQTPKHLITATGQRVTLRCSPRSGDLSVYWYQQSLDQGLQFLIQYYNGEERAKGNILERFSAQQFPDLHSELNLSSLELGDSALYFCASSEAEGLYEQYFGPGTRLTVT.

This chain links TRBV2 with TRBJ1-3; D is undetermined. Germline assignment: CDR1 SNHLY and CDR2 FYNNEI. V lost 0 bases to trimming and J lost 2 bases, with 8 bases between them. The CDR3 has 15 amino acids. The CDR3 coding sequence is TGTGCCAGCAGTGAAGCCATGGGCACTGGAAACACCATATATTTT. Its protein is CASSEAMGTGNTIYF.

This chain links TRBV28 with TRBJ2-7, with 8 bases identical to TRBD1. Germline values: CDR1 MDHEN, CDR2 SYDVKM. The CDR3 is made up of 13 amino acids. Trimming removed 5 bases from V and 5 bases from J; junction bases left unmatched: 5. The CDR3 is CASSLGQGNEQYF. For the CDR3, the DNA is TGTGCCAGCAGTCTAGGACAGGGAAACGAGCAGTACTTC.

V gene TRBV5-4 combines with J gene TRBJ2-5; D is undetermined. There are 14 residues in the CDR3. Germline loops: CDR1 SGHNT, CDR2 YYREEE (reference sequence). The V end was cut by 4 bases, the J end by 1 base, with 11 bases between. CDR3 coding DNA: TGTGCCAGCAGCGATAGGGAAGGCCAAGAGACCCAGTACTTC. It codes for CASSDREGQETQYF.

The rearrangement uses TRBV13 and TRBJ1-6, with TRBD1 identical over 7 bases. There are 16 residues in the CDR3. Germline assignment: CDR1 PRHDT and CDR2 FYEKMQ (reference sequence). The V gene end was trimmed by 4 bases and the J gene end by 5 bases; junction bases not matched to a gene: 8. The CDR3 region has the DNA TGTGCCAGCAGCTATCTCGGGACAGCCAATAATTCACCCCTCCACTTT. It yields the protein CASSYLGTANNSPLHF. Combining the CDR3 with reference TRBV13 and TRBJ1-6 gives the whole variable domain AAGVIQSPRHLIKEKRETATLKCYPIPRHDTVYWYQQGPGQDPQFLISFYEKMQSDKGSIPDRFSAQQFSDYHSELNMSSLELGDSALYFCASSYLGTANNSPLHFGNGTRLTVT.

The CDR3 region is CASSEDDTSEQYF. In DNA, the CDR3 is TGTGCCAGCAGTGAGGACGATACCTCCGAGCAGTACTTC. This chain connects TRBV6-4 to TRBJ2-7; D call uncertain. Germline-derived CDR1 and CDR2 are MRHNA and SNTAGT. The V end lost 3 bases, the J end lost 6 bases, and 12 bases lay between the germline ends. The CDR3 is 13 amino acids.

This clone turned up a few times. This sequence joins TRBV10-1 and TRBJ1-6; D ambiguous. This CDR3 comprises 13 residues. In germline, CDR1 is WNHNN, CDR2 SYGVQD (reference sequence). The germline V and J ends were trimmed by 0 bases and 9 bases, with 6 bases remaining between them. CDR3 protein: CASSESSGSPLHF. CDR3 nucleotides: TGCGCCAGCAGTGAGTCCTCCGGTTCACCCCTCCACTTT.

CDR3: CASSLGVAGEPPFYEQYF. DNA for the CDR3: TGTGCCAGCAGCTTAGGGGTAGCGGGAGAACCCCCATTCTACGAGCAGTACTTC. The chain carries TRBV7-9 and TRBJ2-7; 9 nucleotides line up with TRBD2. V was clipped by 1 base and J by 3 bases; unmatched bases: 13. Per the germline V gene, CDR1 is SEHNR and CDR2 is FQNEAQ (reference sequence). This CDR3 spans 18 amino acids.